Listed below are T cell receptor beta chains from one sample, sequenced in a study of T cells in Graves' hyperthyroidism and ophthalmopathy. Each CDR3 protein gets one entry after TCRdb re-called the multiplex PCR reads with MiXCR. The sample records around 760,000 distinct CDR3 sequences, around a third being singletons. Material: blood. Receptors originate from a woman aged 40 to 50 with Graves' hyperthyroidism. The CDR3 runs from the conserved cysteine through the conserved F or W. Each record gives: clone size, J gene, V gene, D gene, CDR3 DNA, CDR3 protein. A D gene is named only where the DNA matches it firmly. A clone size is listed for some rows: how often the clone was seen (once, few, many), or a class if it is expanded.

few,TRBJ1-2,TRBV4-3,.,TGCGCCAGCAGCCAAGAGGTGATAGGGGAGTATGGCTACACCTTC,CASSQEVIGEYGYTF
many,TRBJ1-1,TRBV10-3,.,TGTGCCATCAGTTTGAGGTCAGGGAGATACACTGAAGCTTTCTTT,CAISLRSGRYTEAFF
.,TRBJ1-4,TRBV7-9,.,TGTGCCAGCAGCATAGCCGGGGGCAGGTATTGGACTAATGAAAAACTGTTTTTT,CASSIAGGRYWTNEKLFF
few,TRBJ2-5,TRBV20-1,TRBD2,TGCAGTGCCATCGAAGGCGGGAGTTGGGAGACCCAGTACTTC,CSAIEGGSWETQYF
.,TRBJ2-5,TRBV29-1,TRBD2,TGCAGCGTTGGCGTACTAGCGGGGATTCTTGGGACCCAGTACTTC,CSVGVLAGILGTQYF
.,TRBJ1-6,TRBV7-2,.,TGTGCCAGCAGCTTAGTCGACGCGTCGGGATCCCTCCACTTT,CASSLVDASGSLHF
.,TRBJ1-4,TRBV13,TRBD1,TGTGCCAGCAGCGCCCGAGGGACAGGGGGAAAACTGTTTTTT,CASSARGTGGKLFF
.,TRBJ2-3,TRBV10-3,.,TGTGCCATCGCCGGGACAGCGGGGCGTGAGCAGTATTTT,CAIAGTAGREQYF
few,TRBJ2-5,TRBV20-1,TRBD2,TGCAGTGCTAGAGATTCAAGAGCGGGGGGTAGAGAGACCCAGTACTTC,CSARDSRAGGRETQYF
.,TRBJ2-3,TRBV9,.,TGTGCCAGCAGCGTAAGGTGGTCCGCAGATACGCAGTATTTT,CASSVRWSADTQYF
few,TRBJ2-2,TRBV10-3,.,TGTGCCATCAGTGAGGCAGGACGGGGTTCCGGGGAGCTGTTTTTT,CAISEAGRGSGELFF
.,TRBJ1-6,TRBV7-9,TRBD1,TGCGCCAGCAGCCACGGGACAGGGGTTAATTCACCCCTCCACTTT,CASSHGTGVNSPLHF
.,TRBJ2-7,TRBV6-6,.,TGTGCCAGCAGTTACCAGGGACTCTACGAGCAGTACTTC,CASSYQGLYEQYF
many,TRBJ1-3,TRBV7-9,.,TGTGCCAGCAGCCCCTATGGGGACACCATATATTTT,CASSPYGDTIYF
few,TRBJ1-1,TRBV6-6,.,TGTGCCAGCAGTTACACCGGGATCGGGAAAGCTTTCTTT,CASSYTGIGKAFF
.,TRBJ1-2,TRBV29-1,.,TGCAGCGTTGGTATAGGGGAAGTCTTTGGCTACACCTTC,CSVGIGEVFGYTF
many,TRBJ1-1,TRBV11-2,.,TGTGCCAGCAGCCTCCAACTAGGAGTGGGGGCTTTCTTT,CASSLQLGVGAFF
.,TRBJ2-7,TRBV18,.,TGTGCCAGCTCACCACGGTCCGAAACCTACGAGCAGTACTTC,CASSPRSETYEQYF
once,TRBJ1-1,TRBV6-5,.,TGTGCCAGCCTTTCTGGGGGGCGAGGTACTGAAGCTTTCTTT,CASLSGGRGTEAFF
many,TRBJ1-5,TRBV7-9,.,TGTGCCAGCAGCTTAGGGGAGTATAGCAATCAGCCCCAGCATTTT,CASSLGEYSNQPQHF
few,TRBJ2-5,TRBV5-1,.,TGCGCCAGCAGCTTGCTACTGGGAGAGACCCAGTACTTC,CASSLLLGETQYF
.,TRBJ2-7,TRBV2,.,TGTGCCAGCAGTGAAGGGGGCGGTCGGGCCGACTCCTACGAGCAGTACTTC,CASSEGGGRADSYEQYF
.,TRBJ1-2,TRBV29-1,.,TGCAGCGTTGACGACGGGGGGGAGAATGGCTACACCTTC,CSVDDGGENGYTF
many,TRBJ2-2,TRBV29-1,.,TGCAGCGTTGAAGTTACTCGCACCGGGGAGCTGTTTTTT,CSVEVTRTGELFF
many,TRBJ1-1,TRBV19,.,TGTGCCAGTAGCCGTGGGACCGAGGGCCCTGAAGCTTTCTTT,CASSRGTEGPEAFF
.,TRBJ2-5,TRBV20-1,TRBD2,TGCAGTGCTAGAGGAGGGTTCCGCCAAGCGGGGAAAGAGACCCAGTACTTC,CSARGGFRQAGKETQYF
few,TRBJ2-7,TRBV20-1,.,TGCAGTGCTAAAGACCCCCAGCGGCAGGGGATCGACTACGAGCAGTACTTC,CSAKDPQRQGIDYEQYF
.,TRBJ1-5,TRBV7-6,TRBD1,TGTGCCAGCAGCTTAGGACCGGGACAGGGGGTTCTTAGCAATCAGCCCCAGCATTTT,CASSLGPGQGVLSNQPQHF
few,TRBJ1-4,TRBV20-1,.,TGCAGTGCTAGAGGGGTCGGACAGCGCCAGATCAATGAAAAACTGTTTTTT,CSARGVGQRQINEKLFF
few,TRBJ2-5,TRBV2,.,TGTGCCAGCAGCGATAGCGGTATCTCGGGAGAGACCCAGTACTTC,CASSDSGISGETQYF
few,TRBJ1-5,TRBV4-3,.,TGCGCCAGCAGCCATCGCACCGGACAGATCAATCAGCCCCAGCATTTT,CASSHRTGQINQPQHF
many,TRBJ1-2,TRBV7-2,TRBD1,TGTGCCAGCAGCCCGGGCGGACAGGGCTTGAGCGGCTACACCTTC,CASSPGGQGLSGYTF
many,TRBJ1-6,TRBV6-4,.,TGTGCCAGCAGTGCACAGCAAAATTCACCCCTCCACTTT,CASSAQQNSPLHF
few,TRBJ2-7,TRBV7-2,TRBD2,TGTGCCAGCAGCTTAGCCGGACTAGCGGGGGCTAACAAAGGCGAGCAGTACTTC,CASSLAGLAGANKGEQYF
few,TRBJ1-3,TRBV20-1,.,TGCAGTGCTGAGGAGGCCTCTGGAAACACCATATATTTT,CSAEEASGNTIYF
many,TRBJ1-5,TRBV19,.,TGTGCCAGTTCTCAGGACAAAAAGCAGCCCCAGCATTTT,CASSQDKKQPQHF
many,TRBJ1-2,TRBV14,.,TGTGCCAGCCGAACGTCCGGGGAATATGGCTACACCTTC,CASRTSGEYGYTF
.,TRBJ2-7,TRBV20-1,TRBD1,TGCAGTGCGGCCACCCACAGGGGGCTCCCTCTTGAGCAGTACTTC,CSAATHRGLPLEQYF
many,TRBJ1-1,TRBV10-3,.,TGTGCCATCAGTGAGTCTAGGGGCAGACGTCTGGAGGCTTTCTTT,CAISESRGRRLEAFF
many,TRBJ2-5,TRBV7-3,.,TGTGCCAGCAGCCCCAGTCCCACCTTGGGGACCCAGTACTTC,CASSPSPTLGTQYF
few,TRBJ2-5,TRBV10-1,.,TGCGCCAGCAGTGAGACGTCTCGAGGGATAGAGACCCAGTACTTC,CASSETSRGIETQYF
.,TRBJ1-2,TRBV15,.,TGTGCCACCAGCACGCAGGGCGACACCTTC,CATSTQGDTF
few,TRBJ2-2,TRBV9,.,TGTGCCAGCAGCGTAATGAGGGGCACCGGGGAGCTGTTTTTT,CASSVMRGTGELFF
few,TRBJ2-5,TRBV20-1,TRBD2,TGCAGTGCGAGACTAGCAGAACAAGAGACCCAGTACTTC,CSARLAEQETQYF
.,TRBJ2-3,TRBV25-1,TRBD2,TGTGCCAGCAGTGATAGTCCTAGCGGGAGCACAGATACGCAGTATTTT,CASSDSPSGSTDTQYF
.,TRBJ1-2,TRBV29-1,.,TGCAGCGTTTTGGACCGGGACCACTATGGCTACACCTTC,CSVLDRDHYGYTF
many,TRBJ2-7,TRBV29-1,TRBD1,TGCAGCGTGAACAGGGGGAACTACGAGCAGTACTTC,CSVNRGNYEQYF
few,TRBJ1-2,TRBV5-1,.,TGCGCCAGCAGCTTGGCCGGGGCAGATGAGGAATATGGCTACACCTTC,CASSLAGADEEYGYTF
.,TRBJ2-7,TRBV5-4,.,TGTGCCAGCAGCTTGGAGGGGATCTCCTACGAGCAGTACTTC,CASSLEGISYEQYF
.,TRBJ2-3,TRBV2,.,TGTGCCAGCAGAAGACAGGGCACAGATACGCAGTATTTT,CASRRQGTDTQYF
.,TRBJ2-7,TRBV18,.,TGTGCCAGCTCACCACGAGGACAGCGAAGGAGCTCCTACGAGCAGTACTTC,CASSPRGQRRSSYEQYF
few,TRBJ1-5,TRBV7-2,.,TGCGCCAGCAGCCAAGATCCAACTCAGCCCCAGCATTTT,CASSQDPTQPQHF